Below, 25 T cell receptor beta chains from the same sample are listed, as sequenced in a study of CD8 T cells in Susac syndrome. It was with random hexamers that about 0.45 to 1 ug RNA was reverse transcribed. MiXCR, applied by TCRdb to the immunoSEQ multiplex PCR reads, yields one record per CDR3 protein. The repertoire holds approximately 190,000 distinct CDR3 sequences, with approximately 95% as singletons. The sample was CD8+ T cells from PBMCs. These receptors all come from a human donor with Susac syndrome.

The chain joins TRBV3-1 to TRBJ1-2; 10 nucleotides line up with TRBD1. The CDR3 is made up of 15 amino acids. Trimming at V came to 4 bases and at J to 4 bases, leaving 6 bases not matched to a gene. Looked up from germline, CDR1 is LGHDT and CDR2 is YNNKEL (reference sequence). The CDR3 spells CASSLGTGVIYGYTF. The CDR3 region has the DNA TGTGCCAGCAGCCTAGGGACAGGGGTGATCTATGGCTACACCTTC.

The chain has TRBV4-2 and TRBJ2-7; D call uncertain. The CDR3 loop spans 15 amino acids. Deletions cut 0 bases from V and 4 bases from J, with 13 bases between. Germline CDR1 and CDR2: LGHNA and YNFKEQ. The CDR3, as DNA: TGTGCCAGCAGCCAAGAAAATACAGCAACATACGAGCAGTACTTC. It translates to CASSQENTATYEQYF.

V gene TRBV11-2 combines with J gene TRBJ2-7; TRBD1 agrees at 10 bases. With V trimmed by 4 bases and J by 6 bases, 12 bases remained unmatched. CDR3 size: 16 residues. Germline loops: CDR1 SGHAT, CDR2 FQNNGV. The CDR3: CASSSGAGTGVSEQYF. For the CDR3, the DNA is TGTGCCAGCAGCTCAGGGGCGGGGACAGGGGTGAGCGAGCAGTACTTC.

The genes are TRBV19 and TRBJ2-6, with a possible D match to TRBD1 (6 bases). The V and J ends lost 4 bases and 2 bases respectively, with 18 bases between them. The length of the CDR3 is 18 residues. Germline CDR1 and CDR2: LNHDA and SQIVND (reference sequence). The CDR3 DNA follows: TGTGCCAGTAGTACCCCAACAGGGTTTGGGCCTGGGGCCAACGTCCTGACTTTC. Translating gives CASSTPTGFGPGANVLTF.

CDR3 loop: CASSLNRADTQYF. CDR3 in DNA: TGTGCCAGCAGCTTAAACAGAGCAGATACGCAGTATTTT. The chain joins TRBV7-3 to TRBJ2-3; D unresolved. V dropped 1 base and J dropped 4 bases, with 6 bases sitting between them. Germline V gene sequence: CDR1 SGHTA, CDR2 FQGTGA. There are 13 residues in the CDR3.

This clonotype came up once. This rearrangement joins TRBV20-1 to TRBJ2-7; 9 bases are a match to TRBD2. V lost 2 bases to trimming and J lost 3 bases; unmatched junction nucleotides: 11. Germline V gives CDR1 DFQATT, CDR2 SNEGSKA (reference sequence). CDR3 size: 16 residues. The CDR3 sequence is CSARYQTSGLLYEQYF. The CDR3 DNA reads as TGCAGTGCTAGATATCAGACTAGCGGACTTCTCTACGAGCAGTACTTC.

The gene calls are TRBV7-9 and TRBJ2-7; 7 nucleotides line up with TRBD1. The CDR3 is 13 amino acids. CDR1 SEHNR and CDR2 FQNEAQ come from the germline V gene (reference sequence). With V trimmed by 6 bases and J by 2 bases, 4 bases remained unmatched. CDR3 loop: CASRETGTYEQYF. The DNA for the CDR3 is TGTGCCAGCAGGGAGACAGGGACCTACGAGCAGTACTTC.

This rearrangement joins TRBV4-1 to TRBJ1-6; D remains unclear. V dropped 1 base and J dropped 6 bases, with 10 bases sitting between them. This CDR3 region has 15 residues. From germline, CDR1 is MGHRA and CDR2 YSYEKL. CDR3 nucleotide sequence: TGCGCCAGCAGCCAAGCTCAGCCCCTTAATTCACCCCTCCACTTT. Amino acid sequence: CASSQAQPLNSPLHF.

The chain carries TRBV2 and TRBJ2-1; the D call may be TRBD1 or TRBD2 (5 bases each). The ends were cut back, 7 bases at V and 3 bases at J, with 10 bases in the middle. CDR3 length: 13 amino acids. Per the germline V gene, CDR1 is SNHLY and CDR2 is FYNNEI. The CDR3: CASKGTYYNEQFF. For the CDR3, the DNA is TGTGCCAGCAAGGGGACCTACTACAATGAGCAGTTCTTC. The full variable domain, in which reference TRBV2 and TRBJ2-1 provide the parts outside the CDR3, is EPEVTQTPSHQVTQMGQEVILRCVPISNHLYFYWYRQILGQKVEFLVSFYNNEISEKSEIFDDQFSVERPDGSNFTLKIRSTKLEDSAMYFCASKGTYYNEQFFGPGTRLTVL.

This rearrangement joins TRBV5-6 to TRBJ2-2; possibly TRBD2 for D (6 bases). V was cut by 1 base and J by 3 bases, with 10 bases left in between. This CDR3 has 15 amino acids. The germline V gene encodes CDR1 SGHDT and CDR2 YYEEEE. CDR3: CASSLLSGDTGELFF. The CDR3 DNA reads TGTGCCAGCAGCTTGTTATCGGGGGACACCGGGGAGCTGTTTTTT.

The chain links TRBV29-1 to TRBJ2-1; no reliable D call. In germline, CDR1 is SQVTM, CDR2 ANQGSEA. This CDR3 has 14 amino acids. V dropped 2 bases and J dropped 6 bases, with 14 bases sitting between them. For the CDR3, the DNA is TGCAGCGTTGAAAAGCCTAGACAAGGCAATGAGCAGTTCTTC. Translating gives CSVEKPRQGNEQFF.

The gene calls are TRBV20-1 and TRBJ1-5, with a weak D call TRBD1 (5 bases). Trimming shortened V by 0 bases and J by 2 bases, and 23 bases separated the two germline ends. The germline V gene encodes CDR1 DFQATT and CDR2 SNEGSKA (reference sequence). The CDR3 sequence is 19 residues long. CDR3 region: CSARDRGAGGRPRNQPQHF. CDR3 sequence (DNA): TGCAGTGCTAGAGATCGGGGTGCGGGGGGTAGGCCTCGCAATCAGCCCCAGCATTTT.

The genes are TRBV7-6 and TRBJ1-1; D possibly corresponds to TRBD1 (6 bases). The CDR3 is made up of 14 amino acids. Germline assignment: CDR1 SGHVS and CDR2 FNYEAQ. The ends were cut back, 5 bases at V and 1 base at J, with 11 bases in the middle. The CDR3 is CASSPGHANTEAFF. In nucleotides, the CDR3 is TGTGCCAGCAGCCCGGGACATGCGAACACTGAAGCTTTCTTT. The entire variable domain, with the rest obtained from reference TRBV7-6 and TRBJ1-1, is as follows: GAGVSQSPRYKVTKRGQDVALRCDPISGHVSLYWYRQALGQGPEFLTYFNYEAQQDKSGLPNDRFSAERPEGSISTLTIQRTEQRDSAMYRCASSPGHANTEAFFGQGTRLTVV.

The chain links TRBV5-1 to TRBJ2-7, with D possibly being TRBD1 (6 bases). V lost 2 bases and J 1 base, leaving 13 bases between the germline ends. This CDR3 is built from 15 residues. Per germline, CDR1 SGHRS and CDR2 YFSETQ. The chain's CDR3 is CASSLDRSGSYEQYF. The CDR3 DNA sequence: TGCGCCAGCAGCTTAGACAGGTCGGGATCCTACGAGCAGTACTTC.

The chain recombines TRBV15 with TRBJ2-6, with 7 bases fitting TRBD1. The V gene end was trimmed by 3 bases and the J gene end by 1 base; junction bases not matched to a gene: 6. Germline assignment: CDR1 LNHNV and CDR2 YYDKDF (reference sequence). The CDR3 sequence is 17 residues long. The CDR3 DNA sequence: TGTGCCACCAGCAGCCCGAAGGGGGCTTCTGGGGCCAACGTCCTGACTTTC. Amino acid sequence: CATSSPKGASGANVLTF.

The rearrangement joins TRBV3-1 to TRBJ1-5, with 7 bases aligning to TRBD1. The length of the CDR3 is 13 residues. V trimming: 3 bases; J trimming: 5 bases; junction bases outside the gene matches: 1. The germline V gene has CDR1 LGHDT and CDR2 YNNKEL (reference sequence). The CDR3 spells CASSQQGDQPQHF. The DNA for the CDR3 is TGTGCCAGCAGCCAGCAGGGGGATCAGCCCCAGCATTTT.

The CDR3 loop reads CASSVAGARNEQFF. CDR3 coding DNA: TGTGCCAGCAGCGTCGCGGGGGCGCGCAATGAGCAGTTCTTC. The chain has TRBV7-9 and TRBJ2-1; D may be TRBD2 (7 bases). V gave up 5 bases and J gave up 6 bases, with 14 bases separating them. The CDR3 has 14 amino acids. CDR1 is SEHNR and CDR2 is FQNEAQ in the germline V gene (reference sequence).

J is TRBJ2-1 and V is TRBV4-1; 7 nucleotides match TRBD2. Germline values: CDR1 MGHRA, CDR2 YSYEKL. The CDR3 extends over 16 amino acids. Germline trimming cut 4 bases from V and 7 bases from J; bases unmatched to any gene: 13. CDR3 region: CASSPPLGGVLNEQFF. As DNA, the CDR3 is TGCGCCAGCAGCCCGCCGTTGGGGGGGGTTCTTAATGAGCAGTTCTTC.

This sequence joins TRBV14 and TRBJ2-7; D is unclear. CDR3 length equals 13 residues. The V end was cut by 4 bases, the J end by 8 bases, with 15 bases between. Germline CDR1 and CDR2: SGHDN and FVKESK. The CDR3 is CASSPRTDSKQYF. The DNA of the CDR3 is TGTGCCAGCAGCCCAAGGACCGATAGCAAGCAGTACTTC.

The rearrangement uses TRBV15 and TRBJ2-1, with 8 bases that match TRBD1. Germline CDR1 reads LNHNV; CDR2 reads YYDKDF (reference sequence). The CDR3 consists of 15 residues. With V trimmed by 1 base and J by 6 bases, 5 bases remained unmatched. The CDR3 sequence is CATSRVDRVGNEQFF. CDR3 bases: TGTGCCACCAGCAGAGTGGACAGGGTGGGCAATGAGCAGTTCTTC.

The genes are TRBV6-2 or TRBV6-3 and TRBJ2-7; no firm D call. V lost 0 bases and J lost 2, with 8 bases in between. The CDR3 runs 14 residues. The germline gives CDR1 MNHEY, CDR2 SVGEGT. The CDR3 nucleotides are TGTGCCAGCAGTTACTCTTTTTCTACCTACGAGCAGTACTTC. Translation gives CASSYSFSTYEQYF.

This clonotype was detected only once. This chain uses TRBV2 with TRBJ2-7; D is perhaps TRBD1 (6 bases). This CDR3 is built from 14 residues. Deletions cut 10 bases from V and 1 base from J, with 17 bases between. Germline values: CDR1 SNHLY, CDR2 FYNNEI. DNA of the CDR3: TGTGCCACCAAACAGGGTCCAACGTCCTACGAGCAGTACTTC. Translated, it gives CATKQGPTSYEQYF.

This rearrangement joins TRBV14 to TRBJ2-5; D is ambiguous. V lost 0 bases to trimming and J lost 3 bases, with 11 bases between them. The CDR3 extends over 15 amino acids. Germline CDR1 and CDR2: SGHDN and FVKESK. CDR3 protein: CASSQDGNREETQYF. The DNA for the CDR3 is TGTGCCAGCAGCCAAGATGGTAACAGAGAAGAGACCCAGTACTTC.

V is TRBV27 and J is TRBJ1-2; tentative D call: TRBD1 (6 bases). This CDR3 is 15 amino acids long. Germline V CDR1 and CDR2: MNHEY, SMNVEV (reference sequence). Trimming shortened V by 4 bases and J by 4 bases, and 16 bases separated the two germline ends. The DNA of the CDR3 is TGTGCCAGCAGTTCCGGGGAGGGGGATTTCTATGGCTACACCTTC. Its translation: CASSSGEGDFYGYTF.

This clonotype appeared a single time. The V gene is TRBV5-1, the J gene TRBJ2-7, with 8 bases aligning to TRBD2. With V trimmed by 3 bases and J by 7 bases, 15 bases remained unmatched. The length of the CDR3 is 16 residues. CDR1 is SGHRS, CDR2 YFSETQ, per germline. DNA of the CDR3: TGCGCCAGCAGCTCGGGGGGGACTACCCCCTTTAGAGAGCAGTACTTC. Translation gives CASSSGGTTPFREQYF.